Given below is one T cell receptor (beta chain) in context. Sequencing was performed with immunoSEQ multiplex PCR; in TCRdb, only in-frame clones are kept and a portion is missing. Of 40,000 to 50,000 clones in the sample, about 86% were seen once. CDR3 length: 14 residues. Germline loops: CDR1 SNHLY, CDR2 FYNNEI. Trimming cost V 9 bases and J 0 bases, with 13 bases left between them. This entry is derived from a study of blood T cell repertoires in COVID-19. Across the whole study: From T cells, B-cell-depleted T cells, or PBMCs came the material, which was cDNA or gDNA.

Material: peripheral blood. The receptor was isolated from a man aged 70-80 years with acute or convalescent COVID-19. The rearrangement links TRBV2 to TRBJ2-3; a possible D gene is TRBD2 (6 bases). In nucleotides, the CDR3 is TGTGCCAGTAATATGGGGAGGAGCACAGATACGCAGTATTTT. Amino acid sequence: CASNMGRSTDTQYF.